This T cell receptor beta chain came from a study of blood T cells in healthy people across ages. At the level of the study: Researchers report that template switching captured about one barcoded beta molecule per two T cells. Study-wide findings and caveats: Naive T cell percentage and TCR beta diversity correlated strongly. A roughly linear age-dependent decrease characterized TCR beta diversity per million T cells.

The use of a sample-barcoded 5' primer and a J-beta primer mix characterized a second PCR of roughly 7 to 11 cycles. Through a template-switch adaptor with 12 random nucleotides, each cDNA molecule received a tag. MiXCR was run by TCRdb on the 5' RACE reads, yielding one entry per CDR3 protein. The sample gives roughly 2 million distinct CDR3 sequences, around half of which show up once; more than 2% is in the top ten. Of note for this clonotype: Its antigen is as yet unknown.

Trimming took 3 bases from V and 3 from J, leaving 14 bases between them. The CDR3 totals 16 residues. The V gene's germline CDR1 is KGHDR and CDR2 SFDVKD. This TCR was recovered from a woman aged 40 to 50 in good health. The V gene is TRBV24-1, the J gene TRBJ2-1, with D perhaps TRBD1 (6 bases). Sample: blood. CDR3 protein: CATSDRGRGIYNEQFF. DNA of the CDR3: TGTGCCACCAGTGATAGAGGCAGGGGCATCTACAATGAGCAGTTCTTC.